This TCR beta chain was captured in a study of blood T cell repertoires in COVID-19. Turning to the study itself: The samples span acute and convalescent COVID-19 from the United States, Italy and Spain.

The CDR3 length is 13 residues. V was shortened by 3 bases and J by 0 bases, with 5 bases between the two germline ends. Germline V gives CDR1 MNHEY, CDR2 SMNVEV (reference sequence). As originally analysed: Using reference gene primer amplification, nucleated cell counts were estimated. Using immunoSEQ multiplex PCR, the repertoire was profiled, and TCRdb retains in-frame clones only, with some absent. That table supplies the V and J calls and clone size; D and trimming were determined from the DNA. The table shows just over 65,000 clones, with 86% occurring only once. The receptor's source is a man under 40 with acute or convalescent COVID-19. Input material: peripheral blood. The V call is TRBV27, the J call TRBJ1-1, with D hard to call. This CDR3 is CASSLGLNTEAFF. Written as DNA, the CDR3 is TGTGCCAGCAGTTTGGGCCTGAACACTGAAGCTTTCTTT.